This T cell receptor beta chain emerged from a study of T cells after yellow fever vaccination (dated by TCRdb to about 2019). Concerning the study at large: The SMART-Seq v4 Ultra Low Input RNA kit was used to prepare libraries from fractions with low cell numbers. To track T-cell clones before and after primary and booster YFV17D yellow fever vaccination, bulk TCR alpha and beta repertoires were sequenced longitudinally. Two healthy male donors made up the cohort, one aged 18 to 30 years and the other aged 30 to 39 years. Blood was collected at multiple timepoints before and after primary and secondary immunization, and bulk PBMC replicates and cell subsets were isolated.

General conclusions and limits of the study: The secondary T-cell response was found to be weaker but faster than the primary response, with a peak reached on day 5 rather than on day 15. After the booster, most of the clones that had expanded following primary vaccination were detected again (roughly 96% of CD4 and around 88% of CD8), which suggests that memory was broadly maintained. A small share of clonotypes was detected in both CD4 and CD8 compartments, with the overlap likely arising from convergent recombination. Because the study included only a couple of donors, the extent to which the findings can be generalized is limited. Computational filtering was needed because FACS-sorted repertoires could contain abundant contaminating clonotypes from the bulk population.

The label giving this sample's treatment or condition can be read as: live attenuated yellow fever vaccine strain. Two biological replicates of bulk PBMCs were collected at each blood-draw timepoint. A standard Ficoll-Paque protocol was used to isolate PBMCs from peripheral blood. TriZol was used to extract RNA from bulk PBMCs, from CD4 and CD8 fractions, and from dextramer-positive and dextramer-negative fractions. Data came from an Illumina NovaSeq 6000. TCR cDNA was synthesized by 5'RACE template switching, which introduced a universal primer site and unique molecular identifiers. Priming for cDNA synthesis came from both the TCR alpha and TCR beta constant segments. Library amplification involved two PCR steps, and the second step added sample barcodes and sequencing adapters. Sequencing of libraries was done on Illumina HiSeq 2500 (2x100 bp) or NovaSeq (2x150 bp). The original methods were these. Demultiplexing of reads and collapsing into UMI consensus sequences were performed with MIGEC, and V(D)J alignment was carried out with MiXCR. Using edgeR on replicate PBMC samples, clonotypes were called vaccine-responding if FDR was below 0.01 and the log2 fold change was above 5 up to day 15. Each bulk clonotype received a CD4 or CD8 identity based on whether the sequenced CD4 or CD8 repertoire contained that clonotype at higher abundance. TCRdb reran the public reads through fastp at Q25 and MiXCR, keeping productive beta chains. Each CDR3 protein gets just one entry, which takes the most common genes and DNA from the rows behind it. These V and J calls rely on TCRdb rather than the paper's analysis. This sample gives 250,000 to 400,000 distinct CDR3 sequences in total; 3.5% to 5% of them show up just once. The ten most abundant clones make up just under 20% of the sample.

Comments on this clonotype: The target of this receptor is not known. Base qualities are missing; no much larger clone stands one base away.

The receptor was isolated from a man younger than 30 who received the YFV17D yellow fever vaccine. Sequences were derived from PBMCs, sampled 15 days after the yellow fever booster vaccination.

The nucleotide sequence is given as TGTGCCAGCAGCGAGGGCCACCCCGGGAAGACCCAGTACTTC. Translation gives CASSEGHPGKTQYF. The V gene is TRBV7-6 and the J gene is TRBJ2-5; the D region possibly corresponds to TRBD2 (5 bases align). Sequences SGHVS (CDR1) and FNYEAQ (CDR2) are obtained from the germline V gene. Trimming takes 5 bases from V and 6 bases from J, and the germline ends sit 16 bases apart. The CDR3 contains 14 residues, cysteine and phenylalanine counted. Only the CDR3 DNA stays, 42 bases, in frame from base 1.